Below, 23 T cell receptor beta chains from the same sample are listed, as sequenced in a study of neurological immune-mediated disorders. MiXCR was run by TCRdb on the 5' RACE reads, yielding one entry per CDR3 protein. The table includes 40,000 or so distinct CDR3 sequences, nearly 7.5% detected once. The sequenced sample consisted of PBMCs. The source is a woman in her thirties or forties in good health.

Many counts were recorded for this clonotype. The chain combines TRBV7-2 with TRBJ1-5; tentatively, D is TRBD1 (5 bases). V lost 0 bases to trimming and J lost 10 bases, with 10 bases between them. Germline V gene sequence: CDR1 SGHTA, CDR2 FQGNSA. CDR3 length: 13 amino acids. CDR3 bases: TGTGCCAGCAGCTTAGCCCAGGGACGTCCCCAGCATTTT. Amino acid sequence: CASSLAQGRPQHF.

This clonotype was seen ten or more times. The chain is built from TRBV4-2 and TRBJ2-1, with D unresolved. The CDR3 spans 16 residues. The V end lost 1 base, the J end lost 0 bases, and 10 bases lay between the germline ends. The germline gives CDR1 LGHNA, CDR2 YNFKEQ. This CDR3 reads CASSQGAVSSYNEQFF. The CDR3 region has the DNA TGTGCCAGCAGCCAAGGGGCCGTCAGCTCCTACAATGAGCAGTTCTTC.

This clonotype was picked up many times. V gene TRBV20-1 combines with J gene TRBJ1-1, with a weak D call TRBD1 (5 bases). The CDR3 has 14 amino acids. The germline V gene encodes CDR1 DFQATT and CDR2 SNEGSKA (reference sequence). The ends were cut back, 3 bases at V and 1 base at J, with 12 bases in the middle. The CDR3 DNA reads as TGCAGTGCTAGGTTAAGGGGAGCGAACACTGAAGCTTTCTTT. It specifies CSARLRGANTEAFF.

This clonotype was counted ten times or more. This chain's CDR3 is CASSDTDRGDHGYTF. The CDR3, as DNA: TGTGCCAGCAGCGATACGGACAGGGGGGATCATGGCTACACCTTC. The chain has TRBV9 and TRBJ1-2, with 10 bases lining up with TRBD1. The CDR3 has 15 amino acids. Germline values: CDR1 SGDLS, CDR2 YYNGEE. The V and J ends lost 3 bases and 6 bases, in that order; junction bases with no gene match: 8.

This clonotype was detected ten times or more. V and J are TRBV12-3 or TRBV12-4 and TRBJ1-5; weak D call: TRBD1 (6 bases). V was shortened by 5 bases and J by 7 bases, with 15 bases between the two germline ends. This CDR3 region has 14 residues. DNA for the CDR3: TGTGCCAGCAGTCCGCAGGGGAGTGGGCAGCCCCAGCATTTT. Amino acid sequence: CASSPQGSGQPQHF.

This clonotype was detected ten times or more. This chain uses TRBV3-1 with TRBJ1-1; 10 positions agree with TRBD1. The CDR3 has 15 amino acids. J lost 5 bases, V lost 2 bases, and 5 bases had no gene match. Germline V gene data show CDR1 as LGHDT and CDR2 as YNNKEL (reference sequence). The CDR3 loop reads CASSQMGQGRTEAFF. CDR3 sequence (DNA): TGTGCCAGCAGCCAAATGGGACAGGGGAGGACTGAAGCTTTCTTT.

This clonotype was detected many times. The CDR3 reads CVSRGTVNQPQHF. The CDR3 nucleotides read TGTGTCTCGAGGGGGACAGTCAATCAGCCCCAGCATTTT. The genes are TRBV6-6 and TRBJ1-5, with 7 bases aligning to TRBD1. The germline CDR1 and CDR2 sequences are MNHNY and SVGAGI (reference sequence). CDR3 size: 13 residues.

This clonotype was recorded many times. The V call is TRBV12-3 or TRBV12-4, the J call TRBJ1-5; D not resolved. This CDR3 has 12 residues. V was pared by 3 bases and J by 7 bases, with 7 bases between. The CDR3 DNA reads TGTGCCAGCAGTTTGGGTTGGCAGCCCCAGCATTTT. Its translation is CASSLGWQPQHF.

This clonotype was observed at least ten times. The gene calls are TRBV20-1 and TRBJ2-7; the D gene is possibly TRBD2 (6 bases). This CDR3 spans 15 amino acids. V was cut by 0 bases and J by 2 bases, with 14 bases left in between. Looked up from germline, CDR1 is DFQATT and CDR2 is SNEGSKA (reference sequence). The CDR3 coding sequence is TGCAGTGCTAGAGATGCGGGGACTTCCCCCTACGAGCAGTACTTC. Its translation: CSARDAGTSPYEQYF.

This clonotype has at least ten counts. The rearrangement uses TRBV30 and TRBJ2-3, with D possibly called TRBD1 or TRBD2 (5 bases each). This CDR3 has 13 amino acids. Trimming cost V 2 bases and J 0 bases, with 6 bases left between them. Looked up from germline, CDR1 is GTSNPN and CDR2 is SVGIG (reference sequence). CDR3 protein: CAWSRDSTDTQYF. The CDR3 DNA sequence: TGTGCCTGGAGTCGGGACAGCACAGATACGCAGTATTTT.

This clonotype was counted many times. CDR3 sequence reads: CASSPVDTPWGTKNIQYF. CDR3 nucleotide sequence: TGTGCCAGCAGCCCCGTAGACACTCCATGGGGAACCAAAAACATTCAGTACTTC. J is TRBJ2-4 and V is TRBV6-2 or TRBV6-3; no clear D gene. The germline V gene has CDR1 MNHEY and CDR2 SVGEGT. The CDR3 loop spans 18 amino acids. Trimming left V 6 bases short and J 2 bases short, with 23 bases between.

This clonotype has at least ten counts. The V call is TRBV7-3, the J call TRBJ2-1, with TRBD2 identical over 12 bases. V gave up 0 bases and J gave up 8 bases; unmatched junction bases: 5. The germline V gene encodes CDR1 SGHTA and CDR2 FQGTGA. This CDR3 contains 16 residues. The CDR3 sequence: CASSLTYTSGRYEQFF. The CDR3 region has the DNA TGTGCCAGCAGCTTAACGTATACTAGCGGGAGGTATGAGCAGTTCTTC.

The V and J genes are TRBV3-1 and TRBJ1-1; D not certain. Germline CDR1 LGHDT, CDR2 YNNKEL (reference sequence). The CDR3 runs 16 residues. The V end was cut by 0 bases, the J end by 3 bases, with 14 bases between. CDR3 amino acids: CASSQELGVGYTEAFF. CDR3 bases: TGTGCCAGCAGCCAAGAACTTGGGGTGGGCTACACTGAAGCTTTCTTT.

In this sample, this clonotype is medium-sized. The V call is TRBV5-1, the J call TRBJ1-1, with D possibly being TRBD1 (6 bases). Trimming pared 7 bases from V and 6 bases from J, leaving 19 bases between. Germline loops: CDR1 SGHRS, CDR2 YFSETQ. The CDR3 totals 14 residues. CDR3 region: CASVGPGTTSEAFF. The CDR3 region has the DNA TGCGCCAGCGTAGGGCCCGGGACAACGTCTGAAGCTTTCTTT.

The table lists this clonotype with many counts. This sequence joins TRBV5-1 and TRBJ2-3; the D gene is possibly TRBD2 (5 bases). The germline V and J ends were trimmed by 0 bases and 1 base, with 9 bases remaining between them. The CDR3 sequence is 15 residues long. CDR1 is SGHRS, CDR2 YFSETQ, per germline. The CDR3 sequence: CASSLVFGGTDTQYF. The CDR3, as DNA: TGCGCCAGCAGCTTGGTTTTCGGGGGCACAGATACGCAGTATTTT. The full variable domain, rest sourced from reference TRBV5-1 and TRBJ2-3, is KAGVTQTPRYLIKTRGQQVTLSCSPISGHRSVSWYQQTPGQGLQFLFEYFSETQRNKGNFPGRFSGRQFSNSRSEMNVSTLELGDSALYLCASSLVFGGTDTQYFGPGTRLTVL.

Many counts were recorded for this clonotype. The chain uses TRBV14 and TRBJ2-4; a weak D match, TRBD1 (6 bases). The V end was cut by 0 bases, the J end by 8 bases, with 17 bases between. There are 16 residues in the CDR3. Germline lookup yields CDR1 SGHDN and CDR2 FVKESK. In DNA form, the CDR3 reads TGTGCCAGCAGCCAAGAAACCTCAGGGGATCGGGACATTCAGTACTTC. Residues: CASSQETSGDRDIQYF.

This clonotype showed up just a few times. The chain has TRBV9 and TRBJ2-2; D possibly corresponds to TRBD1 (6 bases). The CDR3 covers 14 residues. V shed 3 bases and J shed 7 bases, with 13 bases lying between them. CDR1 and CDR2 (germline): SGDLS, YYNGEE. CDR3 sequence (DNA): TGTGCCAGCAGCGCCTACAGGGCTGGCGGGGAGCTGTTTTTT. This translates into CASSAYRAGGELFF.

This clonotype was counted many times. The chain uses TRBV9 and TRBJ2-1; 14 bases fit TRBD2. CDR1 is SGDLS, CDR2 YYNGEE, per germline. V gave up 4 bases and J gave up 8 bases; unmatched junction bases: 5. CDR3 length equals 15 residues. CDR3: CASSFGTSGGDEQFF. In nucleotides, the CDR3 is TGTGCCAGCAGCTTCGGGACTAGCGGGGGCGATGAGCAGTTCTTC.

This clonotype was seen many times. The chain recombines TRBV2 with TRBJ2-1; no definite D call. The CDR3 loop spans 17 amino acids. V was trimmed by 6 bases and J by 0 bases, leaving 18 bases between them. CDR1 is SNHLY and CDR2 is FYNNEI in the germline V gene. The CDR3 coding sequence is TGTGCCAGCAGGGCCTCGTGGGTATCTGACTCCTACAATGAGCAGTTCTTC. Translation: CASRASWVSDSYNEQFF.

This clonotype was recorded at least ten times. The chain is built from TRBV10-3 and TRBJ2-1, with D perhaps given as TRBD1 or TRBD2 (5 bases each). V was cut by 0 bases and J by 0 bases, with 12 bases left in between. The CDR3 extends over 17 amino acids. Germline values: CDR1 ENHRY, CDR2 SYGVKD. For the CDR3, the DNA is TGTGCCATCAGTGAGTCGGGGGAGTGGTTCTCCTACAATGAGCAGTTCTTC. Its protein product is CAISESGEWFSYNEQFF.

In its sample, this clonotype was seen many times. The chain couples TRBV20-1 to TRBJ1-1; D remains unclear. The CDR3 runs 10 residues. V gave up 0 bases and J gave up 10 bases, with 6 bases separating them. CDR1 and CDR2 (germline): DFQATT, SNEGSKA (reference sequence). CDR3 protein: CSARDMPAFF. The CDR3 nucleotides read TGCAGTGCTAGAGATATGCCAGCTTTCTTT.

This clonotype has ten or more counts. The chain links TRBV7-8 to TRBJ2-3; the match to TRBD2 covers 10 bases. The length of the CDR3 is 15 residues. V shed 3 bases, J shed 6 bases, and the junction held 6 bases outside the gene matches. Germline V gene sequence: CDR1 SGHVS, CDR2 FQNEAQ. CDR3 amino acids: CASSFPSGGRDTQYF. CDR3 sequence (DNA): TGTGCCAGCAGCTTTCCTAGCGGGGGACGGGATACGCAGTATTTT.

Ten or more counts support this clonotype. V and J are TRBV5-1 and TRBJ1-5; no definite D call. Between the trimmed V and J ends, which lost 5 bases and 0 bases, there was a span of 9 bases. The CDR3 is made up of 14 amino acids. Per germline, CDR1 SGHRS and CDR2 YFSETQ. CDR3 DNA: TGCGCCAGCAGATCAGAAGATAGCAATCAGCCCCAGCATTTT. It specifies CASRSEDSNQPQHF. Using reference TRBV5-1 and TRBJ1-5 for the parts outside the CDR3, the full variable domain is KAGVTQTPRYLIKTRGQQVTLSCSPISGHRSVSWYQQTPGQGLQFLFEYFSETQRNKGNFPGRFSGRQFSNSRSEMNVSTLELGDSALYLCASRSEDSNQPQHFGDGTRLSIL.